Sequencing of this T cell receptor (beta chain) was carried out in a study of STAT5B mutations in CD4+ large granular lymphocyte leukemia. Study results and caveats: Main leukemic clonotypes were patient-specific, but more than 20% appeared at low frequency elsewhere.

With regard to this clone: Its antigen is currently unknown. One end of the junction varies from germline; a read error may be responsible.

The V gene's germline CDR1 is SSHAT and CDR2 FNYEAQ (reference sequence). The CDR3 sequence is 15 residues long. Using immunoSEQ multiplex PCR, the repertoire was profiled, and TCRdb retains in-frame clones only, with some absent. The sample has some 30,000 clones, around 71% seen once. The J gene is TRBJ2-3, the V gene TRBV7-7; D call uncertain. The sequence derives from a human donor in good health. Sequenced sample: CD4+ T cells from blood buffy coats. The CDR3 bases are TGTGCTAGCAGCATTTCGCCCGCTTCTACAGATACGCAGTATTTT. As protein: CASSISPASTDTQYF.